The 2 T cell receptor beta chains reported below all come from one sample, sequenced in a study of tissue T cells after allogeneic stem cell transplantation. Time point in this sample: mouse harvest day 7 after allogeneic transplant. Each mouse received 10^7 T-cell-depleted marrow cells plus 10^6 splenic CD5+ T cells by tail vein. Some clones are missing from TCRdb's copy, which holds only in-frame ones; the method was immunoSEQ multiplex PCR. The repertoire holds 4,900 or so clones, with under 65% as singletons. The specimen was gut tissue. The receptors were sampled from a female BALB/c mouse given C57BL/6 T cells with graft-versus-host disease after an allogeneic hematopoietic cell transplant.

With regard to this clone: These gene names are mouse names. With the read ending 1 residue before the CDR3 end, the germline J gene is used to fill in that end. J is TRBJ1-1 and V is TRBV13-3; no definite D call. This CDR3 is 13 amino acids long. CDR1 and CDR2 (germline): NNHDY, SYVADS. With 0 bases removed from V and 1 base from J, the gap between germline ends came to 4 bases. CDR3 bases read: TGTGCCAGCAGTGATGACAGAAACACAGAAGTCTTC. It specifies CASSDDRNTEVF. The CDR3 in full is CASSDDRNTEVFF.

A word on this clone: At one end the junction does not follow the germline gene, possibly because of a read error. Any gene name here is a mouse gene name. The read ends 1 residue early relative to the CDR3; the germline J gene fills the gap. The rearrangement links TRBV3 to TRBJ2-2; D is undetermined. The length of the CDR3 is 12 residues. From germline, CDR1 is SNHLY and CDR2 FYNGKV (reference sequence). Incomplete CDR3 DNA: TGTGCCGGCAGACTAAACACCGGGCAGCTCTAC. Its protein is CAGRLNTGQLY. The whole CDR3 region reads CAGRLNTGQLYF.